These T cell receptor beta chains were read from a single sample in a study of blood T cell repertoires in COVID-19. Clones were read by immunoSEQ multiplex PCR, and TCRdb kept only the in-frame ones, dropping some. This table has hundreds of thousands of clones, 86% appearing once. Input material: peripheral blood. These receptors came from a woman aged 25 to 39 with active or convalescent COVID-19. CDR3s include the opening cysteine and the closing phenylalanine or tryptophan. A D gene is named only where the DNA matches it firmly. Some rows mark clone size as missing; the rest say once, few, many or name a class of expanded clone.

D	V	J	size	CDR3	DNA
TRBD1	TRBV5-6	TRBJ2-1	.	CASSKYRGSSYNEQFF	TGTGCCAGCAGCAAATACAGGGGGAGCTCCTACAATGAGCAGTTCTTC
.	TRBV11-2	TRBJ2-3	.	CASSPTGHSTDTQYF	TGTGCCAGCAGCCCGACTGGACATAGCACAGATACGCAGTATTTT
TRBD1	TRBV6-2/TRBV6-3	TRBJ2-3	.	CASSYSTGGLGDTQYF	TGTGCCAGCAGTTACTCGACAGGGGGCTTAGGGGATACGCAGTATTTT
TRBD1	TRBV4-2	TRBJ2-7	.	CASSPSIGTGETYEQYF	TGTGCCAGCAGCCCCTCCATTGGAACAGGGGAAACCTACGAGCAGTACTTC
.	TRBV6-5	TRBJ1-5	.	CASSYGPGANQPQHF	TGTGCCAGCAGTTACGGCCCGGGAGCCAATCAGCCCCAGCATTTT
TRBD2	TRBV5-1	TRBJ2-3	.	CASSPPAGGRTDTQYF	TGCGCCAGCAGCCCCCCGGCGGGGGGGCGAACAGATACGCAGTATTTT
.	TRBV11-2	TRBJ1-5	.	CASSLERDQPQHF	TGTGCCAGCAGCTTAGAACGAGATCAGCCCCAGCATTTT
.	TRBV10-2	TRBJ2-7	.	CASSEQGREQYF	TGCGCCAGCAGTGAGCAGGGCCGCGAGCAGTACTTC
.	TRBV5-1	TRBJ2-3	.	CASSLVGRNTDTQYF	TGCGCCAGCAGCTTGGTAGGCAGGAACACAGATACGCAGTATTTT
.	TRBV11-2	TRBJ1-2	.	CASSGNRVDGYTF	TGTGCCAGCAGCGGGAACAGGGTAGATGGCTACACCTTC
.	TRBV5-1	TRBJ2-4	.	CASSLGLRGGAKNIQYF	TGCGCCAGCAGCTTGGGGCTGCGAGGGGGAGCCAAAAACATTCAGTACTTC
TRBD1	TRBV6-5	TRBJ1-2	.	CASRRQGTNYGYTF	TGTGCCAGCAGGAGACAGGGGACTAACTATGGCTACACCTTC
TRBD2	TRBV6-5	TRBJ2-7	.	CASSFSGGPSYEQYF	TGTGCCAGCAGTTTTAGCGGGGGACCCTCCTACGAGCAGTACTTC
TRBD2	TRBV27	TRBJ2-3	.	CASSTLTSGLTDTQYF	TGTGCCAGCAGTACACTGACTAGCGGACTCACAGATACGCAGTATTTT
.	TRBV7-9	TRBJ1-6	few	CASSLGSAGDSSPLHF	TGTGCCAGCAGCTTAGGATCGGCAGGGGATAGTTCACCCCTCCACTTT
.	TRBV4-1	TRBJ1-4	.	CASSHPMNQGFQLGEKLFF	TGCGCCAGCAGCCATCCCATGAACCAGGGTTTCCAACTTGGTGAAAAACTGTTTTTT
TRBD1	TRBV19	TRBJ1-1	.	CASRTGDMNTEAFF	TGTGCCAGTAGGACAGGGGATATGAACACTGAAGCTTTCTTT
.	TRBV29-1	TRBJ2-3	.	CSVEADWDGDTQYF	TGCAGCGTTGAAGCGGACTGGGATGGAGATACGCAGTATTTT
.	TRBV4-1	TRBJ1-1	.	CASSQGRGNTEAFF	TGCGCCAGCAGCCAAGGTCGGGGTAACACTGAAGCTTTCTTT
TRBD1	TRBV7-2	TRBJ2-3	.	CASSPRDSRPPDTQYF	TGTGCCAGCAGCCCAAGGGACAGCCGGCCCCCAGATACGCAGTATTTT
TRBD1	TRBV6-2/TRBV6-3	TRBJ1-2	.	CASSPGGKGNYGYTF	TGTGCCAGCAGTCCAGGGGGTAAAGGGAACTATGGCTACACCTTC
.	TRBV27	TRBJ1-2	.	CASSLTGLGYGYTF	TGTGCCAGCAGTTTGACGGGACTGGGGTATGGCTACACCTTC
.	TRBV5-1	TRBJ2-5	.	CASSSGGVIQETQYF	TGCGCCAGCAGCTCGGGCGGGGTCATCCAAGAGACCCAGTACTTC
.	TRBV30	TRBJ2-7	.	CASSRGGEQYF	TGTGCCTCCAGTAGGGGGGGAGAGCAGTACTTC
TRBD2	TRBV6-4	TRBJ2-3	.	CASSDGTSGGADTQYF	TGTGCCAGCAGTGACGGGACTAGCGGGGGGGCAGATACGCAGTATTTT
.	TRBV4-1	TRBJ2-7	.	CASSQDRFGSGGPPYEQYF	TGCGCCAGCAGCCAAGATAGGTTCGGATCCGGGGGGCCTCCCTACGAGCAGTACTTC
TRBD2	TRBV10-3	TRBJ2-1	once	CAIRASGRTSYNEQFF	TGTGCCATCCGGGCTAGCGGGAGGACCTCCTACAATGAGCAGTTCTTC
.	TRBV19	TRBJ2-2	.	CASSRAEVNGELFF	TGTGCCAGTAGTCGAGCCGAGGTTAACGGGGAGCTGTTTTTT
.	TRBV5-4	TRBJ1-3	.	CASSLLGDSGNTIYF	TGTGCCAGCAGCTTGTTAGGGGACTCTGGAAACACCATATATTTT
TRBD1	TRBV9	TRBJ2-6	.	CASSVGTAGDVLTF	TGTGCCAGCAGCGTTGGGACAGCCGGGGACGTCCTGACTTTC
.	TRBV12-3/TRBV12-4	TRBJ1-1	.	CASTAGTRAFF	TGTGCCAGCACCGCAGGGACACGGGCTTTCTTT
.	TRBV15	TRBJ2-7	.	CATSELMSSYEQYF	TGTGCCACCAGCGAACTGATGAGCTCCTACGAGCAGTACTTC
.	TRBV2	TRBJ2-1	.	CASSEGGEQFF	TGTGCCAGCAGTGAAGGAGGTGAGCAGTTCTTC
TRBD2	TRBV10-3	TRBJ2-7	few	CAISELAGESEQYF	TGTGCCATCAGTGAACTAGCGGGAGAATCCGAGCAGTACTTC
TRBD1	TRBV5-1	TRBJ1-2	.	CASSPGTGIGTVGYTF	TGCGCCAGCAGCCCCGGGACAGGGATCGGTACGGTTGGCTACACCTTC
TRBD1	TRBV5-6	TRBJ1-1	.	CASSGRGYTEAFF	TGTGCCAGCAGTGGCAGGGGGTACACTGAAGCTTTCTTT
TRBD1	TRBV2	TRBJ1-4	.	CASSEGQGVTNEKLFF	TGTGCCAGCAGTGAAGGGCAGGGGGTAACTAATGAAAAACTGTTTTTT
.	TRBV19	TRBJ2-2	.	CASMGGTGEAGELFF	TGTGCCAGTATGGGCGGAACAGGGGAGGCCGGGGAGCTGTTTTTT
.	TRBV30	TRBJ1-2	.	CAWNWGEGLGDYGYTF	TGTGCCTGGAATTGGGGGGAGGGATTGGGTGACTATGGCTACACCTTC
.	TRBV6-5	TRBJ1-1	few	CASSQRDDTEAFF	TGTGCCAGCTCCCAGAGGGATGACACTGAAGCTTTCTTT
.	TRBV6-5	TRBJ2-7	.	CASVRDSDYEQYF	TGTGCCAGCGTCCGGGACTCAGACTACGAGCAGTACTTC
.	TRBV16	TRBJ1-2	once	CASSLTATANYGYTF	TGTGCCAGCAGTCTGACAGCTACAGCTAACTATGGCTACACCTTC